One and the same sample provided the 20 T cell receptor beta chains below, sequenced in a study of shared clonotypes between healthy human individuals (dated by TCRdb to between 2020 and 2021). Libraries were built with the immunoSEQ multiplex PCR assay. TCRdb retrieved this table from immuneACCESS and kept in-frame rearrangements only. Not all clones are present; in checked studies, unresolved V genes account for under half, and no reason is known for the remainder. This sample has about 2.3 million clones in its table, and 85% to 95% of those were observed once. The ten largest clones capture under 0.45% of the sample. Sequencing input: naive CD4+ T cells from PBMCs. This specimen's cell subset or site label, per the study, means: CD45RA+ positively selected. The receptors here all came from a man between 18 and 35 years old in good health. Some clones in this sample may be carry-over from other donors' samples.

The rearrangement links TRBV4-1 to TRBJ1-3; 7 nucleotides align to TRBD1. This CDR3 spans 17 amino acids. The trim removed 1 base at V and 3 bases at J, leaving 9 bases unmatched. Germline loops: CDR1 MGHRA, CDR2 YSYEKL. In nucleotides, the CDR3 is TGCGCCAGCAGCCAAGGACAGGGAGGAGTATTTGGAAACACCATATATTTT. It encodes CASSQGQGGVFGNTIYF.

The chain uses TRBV4-1 and TRBJ1-4; no definite D call. CDR1 and CDR2 from the germline V gene are MGHRA and YSYEKL. Trimming took off 1 base at V and 0 bases at J, with 9 bases between the two ends. CDR3 size: 16 residues. The CDR3 DNA is TGCGCCAGCAGCCAAGTATGGAGTGCAACTAATGAAAAACTGTTTTTT. It yields the protein CASSQVWSATNEKLFF.

This clone was detected once. The chain employs TRBV6-6 and TRBJ2-1; tentatively, D is TRBD1 or TRBD2 (5 bases each). Germline CDR1 and CDR2: MNHNY and SVGAGI (reference sequence). The CDR3 consists of 13 residues. The ends were cut back, 7 bases at V and 9 bases at J, with 16 bases in the middle. The CDR3 protein is CASKRASGGEQFF. For the CDR3, the DNA is TGTGCCAGCAAAAGGGCTTCTGGGGGTGAGCAGTTCTTC.

The chain combines TRBV30 with TRBJ1-5; 7 nucleotides match TRBD1. Germline-derived CDR1 and CDR2 are GTSNPN and SVGIG (reference sequence). The CDR3 consists of 13 residues. After removal of 4 bases from V and 1 base from J, the junction contained 1 base not matched to a gene. DNA of the CDR3: TGTGCCTGGACACAGGGGAGCAATCAGCCCCAGCATTTT. It is translated as CAWTQGSNQPQHF. The variable domain in full, completed from reference TRBV30 and TRBJ1-5, reads SQTIHQWPATLVQPVGSPLSLECTVEGTSNPNLYWYRQAAGRGLQLLFYSVGIGQISSEVPQNLSASRPQDRQFILSSKKLLLSDSGFYLCAWTQGSNQPQHFGDGTRLSIL.

This clone was counted once. J is TRBJ2-5 and V is TRBV7-2; 9 bases are a match to TRBD2. J lost 4 bases, V lost 1 base, and 4 bases had no gene match. This CDR3 is 15 amino acids long. The germline CDR1 and CDR2 sequences are SGHTA and FQGNSA. DNA of the CDR3: TGTGCCAGCAGCTTAGGTCTGACTAGCGGAGAGACCCAGTACTTC. Residues: CASSLGLTSGETQYF.

The V call is TRBV2, the J call TRBJ1-1; no reliable D call. The CDR3 runs to 13 residues. Per germline, CDR1 SNHLY and CDR2 FYNNEI. The germline V and J ends were trimmed by 6 bases and 1 base, with 9 bases remaining between them. The CDR3 protein is CASRPQQNTEAFF. The CDR3 nucleotides read TGTGCCAGCAGACCACAGCAGAACACTGAAGCTTTCTTT.

This chain uses TRBV6-1 with TRBJ1-5; D is unresolved. The CDR3 length is 13 residues. The V and J ends lost 5 bases and 5 bases respectively, with 10 bases between them. The V gene's germline CDR1 is MNHNS and CDR2 SASEGT. DNA of the CDR3: TGTGCCAGCAGTTTCACGGATGATCAGCCCCAGCATTTT. This translates into CASSFTDDQPQHF.

The chain recombines TRBV6-6 with TRBJ2-5, with 7 bases that match TRBD2. The J call may not be correct, given that the DNA end is closer to TRBJ2-7. The CDR3 totals 12 residues. Germline CDR1 and CDR2: MNHNY and SVGAGI (reference sequence). The DNA of the CDR3 is TGTGCCAGCAGTTACGGCGGGAGCGAGCAGTACTTC. Translation: CASSYGGSEQYF.

This chain links TRBV15 with TRBJ1-2; D is perhaps TRBD1 (6 bases). From germline, CDR1 is LNHNV and CDR2 YYDKDF (reference sequence). The CDR3 runs 13 residues. Trimming stripped 8 bases from V and 2 bases from J, with 12 bases between. The CDR3 bases are TGTGCCACCCACGGGGGGCGGAACTATGGCTACACCTTC. Protein sequence: CATHGGRNYGYTF.

A note on this clone: Other DNA sequences in the same sample also yield this CDR3. This chain links TRBV7-2 with TRBJ2-7; D is uncertain. Between the trimmed V and J ends, which lost 1 base and 2 bases, there was a span of 9 bases. This CDR3 is built from 14 residues. Germline CDR1 and CDR2: SGHTA and FQGNSA. CDR3 sequence: CASSLEAGTYEQYF. CDR3 coding DNA: TGTGCCAGCAGCTTAGAGGCAGGTACCTACGAGCAGTACTTC.

The CDR3 DNA reads as TGCGCCAGCAGCTTGGTGGATTCTAGCAATCAGCCCCAGCATTTT. Its protein is CASSLVDSSNQPQHF. This chain uses TRBV5-1 with TRBJ1-5; D call uncertain. V gave up 0 bases and J gave up 0 bases, with 7 bases separating them. The CDR3 extends over 15 amino acids. Looked up from germline, CDR1 is SGHRS and CDR2 is YFSETQ.

On this clone: The sample holds other DNA sequences that translate to the same CDR3. This rearrangement joins TRBV7-3 to TRBJ2-1; perhaps TRBD2 as D (5 bases). Germline values: CDR1 SGHTA, CDR2 FQGTGA. Trimming shortened V by 4 bases and J by 3 bases, and 7 bases separated the two germline ends. The CDR3 runs 13 residues. CDR3 nucleotide sequence: TGTGCCAGCAGCTCGGGATACTACAATGAGCAGTTCTTC. Its translation: CASSSGYYNEQFF.

The CDR3 loop reads CAISGIAGYEQYF. The CDR3 DNA is TGTGCCATCTCCGGGATAGCGGGATACGAGCAGTACTTC. The chain links TRBV10-3 to TRBJ2-7, with 8 bases lining up with TRBD2. The CDR3 runs 13 residues. Germline lookup yields CDR1 ENHRY and CDR2 SYGVKD. V was pared by 8 bases and J by 4 bases, with 7 bases of the junction left unmatched.

This chain connects TRBV18 to TRBJ2-2; 7 positions agree with TRBD2. This CDR3 region has 16 residues. J was trimmed by 5 bases and V by 4 bases; bases with no gene match: 10. Per the germline V gene, CDR1 is KGHSH and CDR2 is LQKENI. The CDR3 spells CASSLLSREITGELFF. The CDR3 nucleotides are TGTGCCAGCTCACTTCTTTCGCGGGAGATTACCGGGGAGCTGTTTTTT.

V is TRBV27 and J is TRBJ2-5; 9 bases fit TRBD1. The germline V gene encodes CDR1 MNHEY and CDR2 SMNVEV (reference sequence). This CDR3 region has 15 residues. Germline trimming cut 5 bases from V and 5 bases from J; bases unmatched to any gene: 9. CDR3 coding DNA: TGTGCCAGCAGTGTTTATAAGGGACAGGGTGAGACCCAGTACTTC. This encodes CASSVYKGQGETQYF.

V and J are TRBV27 and TRBJ1-3; no firm D call. The V and J ends lost 8 bases and 4 bases respectively, with 21 bases between them. CDR1 is MNHEY and CDR2 is SMNVEV in the germline V gene (reference sequence). The CDR3 length is 16 residues. DNA for the CDR3: TGTGCCAGCCGCACTCTGGACGGCAGAGCGGGAAACACCATATATTTT. This gives the protein CASRTLDGRAGNTIYF.

V is TRBV7-3 and J is TRBJ2-1; D is uncertain. Germline CDR1 SGHTA, CDR2 FQGTGA. This CDR3 is built from 15 residues. Deletions cut 3 bases from V and 5 bases from J, with 14 bases between. CDR3 nucleotide sequence: TGTGCCAGCAGCTTTCGTCCGCCCGTGGACAATGAGCAGTTCTTC. It yields the protein CASSFRPPVDNEQFF. Filled out from reference TRBV7-3 and TRBJ2-1, the complete variable domain reads GAGVSQTPSNKVTEKGKYVELRCDPISGHTALYWYRQSLGQGPEFLIYFQGTGAADDSGLPNDRFFAVRPEGSVSTLKIQRTERGDSAVYLCASSFRPPVDNEQFFGPGTRLTVL.

The CDR3 DNA reads TGTGCCAGTAACCCCAGAGTAACGAACACTGAAGCTTTCTTT. Translated, it gives CASNPRVTNTEAFF. The chain uses TRBV19 and TRBJ1-1; no clear D. V lost 7 bases to trimming and J lost 1 base, with 13 bases between them. Germline loops: CDR1 LNHDA, CDR2 SQIVND (reference sequence). This CDR3 is 14 amino acids long. Supplemented by reference TRBV19 and TRBJ1-1, the full variable domain reads DGGITQSPKYLFRKEGQNVTLSCEQNLNHDAMYWYRQDPGQGLRLIYYSQIVNDFQKGDIAEGYSVSREKKESFPLTVTSAQKNPTAFYLCASNPRVTNTEAFFGQGTRLTVV.

The CDR3 nucleotides are TGTGCCACCCCCTGGGGCAGGGGCAGGGAGCAGTACTTC. Translated, it gives CATPWGRGREQYF. This chain uses TRBV15 with TRBJ2-7; D possibly corresponds to TRBD1 (6 bases). The germline CDR1 and CDR2 sequences are LNHNV and YYDKDF (reference sequence). V lost 8 bases to trimming and J lost 7 bases, with 18 bases between them. CDR3 length equals 13 residues.

This chain joins TRBV5-1 and TRBJ2-2, with TRBD2 as a possible D gene (6 bases). Looked up from germline, CDR1 is SGHRS and CDR2 is YFSETQ. This CDR3 is built from 18 residues. The V and J ends lost 1 base and 0 bases respectively, with 16 bases between them. CDR3 sequence reads: CASSLSGTGMTNTGELFF. Here the CDR3 DNA reads TGCGCCAGCAGCTTGTCCGGGACTGGAATGACGAACACCGGGGAGCTGTTTTTT.